A selection of T cell receptor beta chains follows, all from one sample in a study of CD8+ T cells in alopecia areata. Using immunoSEQ multiplex PCR, the repertoire was profiled, and TCRdb retains in-frame clones only, with some absent. The sample records more than 95,000 clones, approximately 60% being singletons. Sequenced sample: CD4+ T cells sorted from blood. These receptors all come from a human donor in good health. The conserved cysteine and the conserved F or W are not part of the CDR3 here.

CDR3 length	V gene	J gene	CDR3 protein
17	TRBV4-2	TRBJ2-5	ASSHRLAGGAPYQETQY
10	TRBV2	TRBJ1-2	ASSTTGGGYT
11	TRBV5-1	TRBJ1-2	ASSPRGHLGYT
13	TRBV30	TRBJ1-1	AWSVKAELNTEAF
13	TRBV28	TRBJ2-7	ASSSGQPGNYEQY
11	TRBV30	TRBJ1-2	AWSARGNYGYT
8	TRBV20-1	TRBJ2-7	SATDYEQY
11	TRBV29-1	TRBJ1-2	SVHKNLRDGYT
11	TRBV25-1	TRBJ2-5	ASRSSGGIRQY
12	TRBV4-3	TRBJ2-5	ASSQGPASETQY
10	TRBV11-2	TRBJ2-1	ASSLLGNEQF
10	TRBV30	TRBJ1-5	AWSGGEQPQH
13	TRBV5-1	TRBJ1-5	ASSSMGGSNQPQH
14	TRBV9	TRBJ2-7	ASSVGFGGLSYEQY
10	TRBV25-1	TRBJ2-7	ASSVDGYEQY
11	TRBV27	TRBJ1-3	ASMDRVGNTIY
12	TRBV7-2	TRBJ2-2	ASSSNSGPGELF
12	TRBV5-1	TRBJ2-4	ASSLGMGKNIQY
8	TRBV30	TRBJ1-1	AWSTLEAF
10	TRBV30	TRBJ1-5	AYANGNQPQH
11	TRBV10-3	TRBJ1-1	AISDGWNTEAF
12	TRBV2	TRBJ2-5	ASSELEGPETQY
10	TRBV6-5	TRBJ2-7	ASSERVYEQY
13	TRBV9	TRBJ1-1	ASSPPRDMNTEAF
11	TRBV29-1	TRBJ1-1	SVEGGSATEAF
12	TRBV27	TRBJ2-1	ASSRASGGNEQF
14	TRBV9	TRBJ2-6	ASSPRGDPGANVLT
13	TRBV29-1	TRBJ2-5	SVSEGLADQETQY